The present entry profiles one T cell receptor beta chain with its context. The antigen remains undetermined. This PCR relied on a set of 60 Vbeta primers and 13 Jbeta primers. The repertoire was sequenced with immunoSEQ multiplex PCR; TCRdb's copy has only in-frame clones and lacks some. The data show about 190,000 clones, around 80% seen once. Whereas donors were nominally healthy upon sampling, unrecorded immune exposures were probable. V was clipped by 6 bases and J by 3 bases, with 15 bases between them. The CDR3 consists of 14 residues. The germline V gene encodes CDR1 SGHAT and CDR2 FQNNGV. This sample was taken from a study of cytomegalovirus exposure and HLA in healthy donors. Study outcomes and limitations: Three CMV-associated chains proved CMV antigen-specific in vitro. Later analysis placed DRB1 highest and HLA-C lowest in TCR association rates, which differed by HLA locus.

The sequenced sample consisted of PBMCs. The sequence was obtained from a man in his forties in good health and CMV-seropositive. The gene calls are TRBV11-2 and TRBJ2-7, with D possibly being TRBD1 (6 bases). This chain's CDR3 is CASRHLGGGYEQYF. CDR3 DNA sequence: TGTGCCAGCAGACACCTTGGGGGCGGCTACGAGCAGTACTTC.